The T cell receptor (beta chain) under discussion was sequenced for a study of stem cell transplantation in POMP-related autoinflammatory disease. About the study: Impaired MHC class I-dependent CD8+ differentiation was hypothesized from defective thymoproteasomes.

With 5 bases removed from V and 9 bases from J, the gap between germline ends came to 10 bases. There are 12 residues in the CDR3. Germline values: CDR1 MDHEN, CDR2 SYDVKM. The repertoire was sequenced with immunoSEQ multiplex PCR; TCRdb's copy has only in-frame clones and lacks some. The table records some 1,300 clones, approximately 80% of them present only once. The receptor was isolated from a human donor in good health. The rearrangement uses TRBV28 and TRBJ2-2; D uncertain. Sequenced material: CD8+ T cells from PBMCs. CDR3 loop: CASSDAYWELFF. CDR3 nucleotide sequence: TGTGCCAGCAGTGACGCGTATTGGGAGCTGTTTTTT.